This T cell receptor beta chain was recovered during a study of T-cell memory formation after mild COVID-19. Study findings and constraints: Chiefly within CM and EM were the contracting CD4+ clones; CD8+ ones were within EMRA.

This clonotype showed up just a few times. Its specificity is not known. The CDR3 has 14 amino acids. The V gene end was trimmed by 5 bases and the J gene end by 4 bases; junction bases not matched to a gene: 7. Germline V gene sequence: CDR1 MRHNA, CDR2 SNTAGT. Sample barcodes and UMIs were carried by the TCR alpha and TCR beta cDNA libraries that 5'RACE generated with constant-segment primers. TCRdb fed the 5' RACE reads into MiXCR, producing one record per CDR3 protein. This table holds around 300,000 distinct CDR3 sequences, roughly 13% found once. Material for sequencing was PBMCs or a T cell subset sorted from them (not recorded which). The chain recombines TRBV6-4 with TRBJ1-2; TRBD1 aligns across 7 bases. This TCR was sampled from a man between 18 and 35 years old who had mild COVID-19 (a few samples of this study predate the infection). Cell type and time point are not known. The CDR3, as DNA: TGTGCCAGCAGTCCGGGAGGGGGCCCCTATGGCTACACCTTC. Translation: CASSPGGGPYGYTF.